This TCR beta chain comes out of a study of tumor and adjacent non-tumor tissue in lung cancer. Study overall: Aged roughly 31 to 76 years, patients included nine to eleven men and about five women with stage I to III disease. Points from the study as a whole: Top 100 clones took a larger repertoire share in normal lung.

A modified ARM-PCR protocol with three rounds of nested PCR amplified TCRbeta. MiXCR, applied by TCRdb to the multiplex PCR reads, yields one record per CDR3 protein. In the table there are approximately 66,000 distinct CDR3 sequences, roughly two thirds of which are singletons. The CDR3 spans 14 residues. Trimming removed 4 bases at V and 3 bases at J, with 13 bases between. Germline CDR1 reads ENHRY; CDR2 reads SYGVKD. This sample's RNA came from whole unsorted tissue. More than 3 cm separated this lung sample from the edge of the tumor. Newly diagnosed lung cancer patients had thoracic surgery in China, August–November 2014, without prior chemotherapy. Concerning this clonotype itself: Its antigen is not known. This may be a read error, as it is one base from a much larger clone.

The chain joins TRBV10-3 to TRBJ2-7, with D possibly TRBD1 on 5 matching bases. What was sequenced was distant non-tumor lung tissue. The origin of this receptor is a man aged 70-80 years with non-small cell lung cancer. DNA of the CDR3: TGTGCCATCAGTGTGGACATGAGAAACTACGAGCAGTACTTC. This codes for CAISVDMRNYEQYF.